These 3 T cell receptor beta chains share one sample of origin, sequenced in a study of identifying expanded T cells in peripheral blood. TCRdb keeps only in-frame clones here, not all; method: immunoSEQ multiplex PCR. The table records 90,000 or so clones, 88% of them present only once. The sequenced material came from blood. The origin of the receptors is a person aged 18 to 70 in good health.

The rearrangement joins TRBV13 to TRBJ2-5; 7 bases are a match to TRBD1. The CDR3 has 14 amino acids. Trimming removed 3 bases from V and 0 bases from J; junction bases left unmatched: 1. Germline CDR1 PRHDT, CDR2 FYEKMQ (reference sequence). The CDR3 protein is CASSFDRDQETQYF. As DNA, the CDR3 is TGTGCCAGCAGCTTCGACAGGGACCAAGAGACCCAGTACTTC.

The rearrangement links TRBV7-6 to TRBJ2-7, with a tentative D call TRBD2 (5 bases). Trimming removed 0 bases at V and 1 base at J, with 7 bases between. This CDR3 region has 14 residues. Germline V gene lookup returns CDR1 SGHVS and CDR2 FNYEAQ. The CDR3 here is CASSLAAGSYEQYF. Written as DNA, the CDR3 is TGTGCCAGCAGCTTAGCGGCGGGTTCCTACGAGCAGTACTTC.

This chain links TRBV11-2 with TRBJ2-1; TRBD2 matches at 9 bases. This CDR3 region has 15 residues. The germline V gene has CDR1 SGHAT and CDR2 FQNNGV. V was pared by 3 bases and J by 7 bases, with 7 bases of the junction left unmatched. The DNA for the CDR3 is TGTGCCAGCAGCTTGACTAGCGGATTTCAGAATGAGCAGTTCTTC. Amino acid sequence: CASSLTSGFQNEQFF.